These 32 T cell receptor beta chains were all obtained from the same sample, sequenced in a study of OX40 agonist ivuxolimab in advanced cancers. TCRdb keeps only in-frame clones here, not all; method: immunoSEQ multiplex PCR. The sample includes approximately 58,000 clones, around 90% seen only once; the top ten take more than 3%. Source: CD4+ or CD8+ T cells sorted from blood, taken in a trial of the OX40 agonist ivuxolimab. Source of these receptors: an adult with an advanced solid tumor such as melanoma, head and neck, liver or kidney cancer.

The chain employs TRBV7-2 and TRBJ2-5; D gene ambiguous. This CDR3 is 14 amino acids long. Germline values: CDR1 SGHTA, CDR2 FQGNSA. Trimming pared 4 bases from V and 2 bases from J, leaving 11 bases between. CDR3 loop: CASSSGFAQETQYF. CDR3 sequence (DNA): TGTGCCAGCAGCTCGGGTTTCGCTCAAGAGACCCAGTACTTC.

V is TRBV7-8 and J is TRBJ2-7, with D maybe TRBD1 (5 bases). The germline CDR1 and CDR2 sequences are SGHVS and FQNEAQ. The CDR3 covers 13 residues. The ends were cut back, 5 bases at V and 4 bases at J, with 12 bases in the middle. The CDR3 coding sequence is TGTGCCAGCAGCAAAGACAGTTTTTACGAGCAGTACTTC. Encoded protein: CASSKDSFYEQYF.

In DNA form, the CDR3 reads TGTGCCAGCAGCCTTACGGGACAAGGGAACACTGAAGCTTTCTTT. Translating it yields CASSLTGQGNTEAFF. The V call is TRBV7-9, the J call TRBJ1-1; a weak D match, TRBD1 (6 bases). Germline CDR1 is SEHNR and CDR2 is FQNEAQ (reference sequence). The CDR3 is 15 amino acids. The ends were cut back, 5 bases at V and 1 base at J, with 14 bases in the middle.

The chain couples TRBV30 to TRBJ1-1, with D unresolved. This CDR3 is built from 13 residues. V shed 7 bases and J shed 3 bases, with 15 bases lying between them. Germline CDR1 GTSNPN, CDR2 SVGIG (reference sequence). CDR3 coding DNA: TGTGCCTCAAACCGAGGAGTTGACACTGAAGCTTTCTTT. Translating it yields CASNRGVDTEAFF.

The J gene is TRBJ2-5, the V gene TRBV19; no clear D. Germline CDR1 and CDR2: LNHDA and SQIVND (reference sequence). The CDR3 contains 15 residues. Trimming took off 2 bases at V and 0 bases at J, with 10 bases between the two ends. DNA for the CDR3: TGTGCCAGTAGTATAACTGCGCTAGACCAAGAGACCCAGTACTTC. It yields the protein CASSITALDQETQYF.

The chain has TRBV30 and TRBJ2-3; D is perhaps TRBD2 (5 bases). The V end was cut by 2 bases, the J end by 2 bases, with 11 bases between. This CDR3 contains 14 residues. Germline loops: CDR1 GTSNPN, CDR2 SVGIG (reference sequence). CDR3 nucleotide sequence: TGTGCCTGGAGTCGGGGTTCGGACACAGATACGCAGTATTTT. Translated: CAWSRGSDTDTQYF.

Turning to this clone: Compared with germline, one end of the junction differs, possibly owing to a read error. The chain is built from TRBV19 and TRBJ2-7; weak D call: TRBD1 (5 bases). Per germline, CDR1 LNHDA and CDR2 SQIVND (reference sequence). The CDR3 totals 15 residues. CDR3 region: CASSIESAGSSEQYF. The CDR3 bases are TGTGCCAGTAGTATAGAATCCGCAGGGTCCTCCGAGCAGTACTTC.

The rearrangement joins TRBV5-1 to TRBJ1-5; the D is unclear. The germline V gene has CDR1 SGHRS and CDR2 YFSETQ. Trimming shortened V by 0 bases and J by 3 bases, and 7 bases separated the two germline ends. The CDR3 length is 14 residues. The CDR3 DNA reads as TGCGCCAGCAGCTTGGACAGTTACAATCAGCCCCAGCATTTT. Translating gives CASSLDSYNQPQHF.

J is TRBJ2-6 and V is TRBV28, with a tentative D call TRBD1 (6 bases). Trimming shortened V by 4 bases and J by 1 base, and 20 bases separated the two germline ends. The CDR3 is made up of 19 amino acids. The germline V gene has CDR1 MDHEN and CDR2 SYDVKM. CDR3 DNA: TGTGCCAGCAGTTCACAGGGAGTCGATTCGGGGTCTGGGGCCAACGTCCTGACTTTC. Amino acid sequence: CASSSQGVDSGSGANVLTF.

This chain uses TRBV19 with TRBJ1-1; D is ambiguous. Trimming took 5 bases from V and 2 from J, leaving 12 bases between them. The V gene's germline CDR1 is LNHDA and CDR2 SQIVND (reference sequence). The CDR3 consists of 14 residues. The CDR3 loop is CASSVQIDNTEAFF. CDR3 nucleotide sequence: TGTGCCAGTAGTGTGCAGATAGACAACACTGAAGCTTTCTTT.

The chain links TRBV25-1 to TRBJ1-4; 7 nucleotides align to TRBD1. CDR1 is MGHDK and CDR2 is SYGVNS in the germline V gene. V was pared by 3 bases and J by 3 bases, with 4 bases of the junction left unmatched. The CDR3 length is 15 residues. The chain's CDR3 is CASSEDRPPNEKLFF. CDR3 sequence (DNA): TGTGCCAGCAGTGAGGACAGGCCTCCTAATGAAAAACTGTTTTTT.

Here the CDR3 reads CAGPPAGGCEQYF. The CDR3 DNA follows: TGTGCCGGCCCTCCAGCGGGAGGCTGCGAGCAGTACTTC. The genes are TRBV27 and TRBJ2-7; 9 bases are shared with TRBD2. Germline V CDR1 and CDR2: MNHEY, SMNVEV (reference sequence). CDR3 length: 13 residues. The V gene end was trimmed by 11 bases and the J gene end by 6 bases; junction bases not matched to a gene: 11.

This chain uses TRBV28 with TRBJ2-7, with TRBD2 matching over 10 bases. V dropped 8 bases and J dropped 3; count of bases not matched to a gene: 1. The CDR3 totals 12 residues. The V gene's germline CDR1 is MDHEN and CDR2 SYDVKM. The CDR3 here is CASGTSDYEQYF. The DNA for the CDR3 is TGTGCCAGCGGGACTAGCGACTACGAGCAGTACTTC.

This clone was seen only a few times. The CDR3 spells CASSPTDGNTEAFF. The CDR3 region has the DNA TGTGCCAGCTCACCTACGGACGGAAACACTGAAGCTTTCTTT. The chain uses TRBV18 and TRBJ1-1; D is uncertain. CDR3 size: 14 residues. Between the trimmed V and J ends, which lost 3 bases and 2 bases, there was a span of 10 bases. In germline, CDR1 is KGHSH, CDR2 LQKENI.

This chain's CDR3 is CASSSRDSLSYEQYF. The CDR3 DNA sequence: TGTGCCAGCAGCTCCCGGGACAGCCTATCCTACGAGCAGTACTTC. V is TRBV5-4 and J is TRBJ2-7, with 7 bases matching TRBD1. The V gene end was trimmed by 3 bases and the J gene end by 1 base; junction bases not matched to a gene: 7. The V gene's germline CDR1 is SGHNT and CDR2 YYREEE (reference sequence). The CDR3 sequence is 15 residues long.

The rearrangement joins TRBV19 to TRBJ1-2; weak D call: TRBD1 (5 bases). The CDR3 totals 14 residues. V was shortened by 6 bases and J by 2 bases, with 13 bases between the two germline ends. Germline CDR1 is LNHDA and CDR2 is SQIVND (reference sequence). The CDR3 loop reads CASRPPDTNYGYTF. For the CDR3, the DNA is TGTGCCAGTAGACCTCCGGACACCAACTATGGCTACACCTTC. The full variable domain, rest sourced from reference TRBV19 and TRBJ1-2, is DGGITQSPKYLFRKEGQNVTLSCEQNLNHDAMYWYRQDPGQGLRLIYYSQIVNDFQKGDIAEGYSVSREKKESFPLTVTSAQKNPTAFYLCASRPPDTNYGYTFGSGTRLTVV.

The V and J genes are TRBV6-4 and TRBJ2-5; 9 bases fit TRBD1. The CDR3 contains 15 residues. Trimming removed 5 bases from V and 4 bases from J; junction bases left unmatched: 8. From germline, CDR1 is MRHNA and CDR2 SNTAGT. The CDR3 nucleotides are TGTGCCAGCAGTAAGGACAGGGGTGGAGGAGAGACCCAGTACTTC. Translating gives CASSKDRGGGETQYF.

The chain is built from TRBV27 and TRBJ2-7; 10 bases align to TRBD1. The CDR3 extends over 14 amino acids. Germline lookup yields CDR1 MNHEY and CDR2 SMNVEV (reference sequence). V trimming: 0 bases; J trimming: 7 bases; junction bases outside the gene matches: 3. Written as DNA, the CDR3 is TGTGCCAGCAGTTTATCCCGGGACAGGGGTGAGCAGTACTTC. Translation: CASSLSRDRGEQYF.

This clone is a singleton in its sample. The chain recombines TRBV4-2 with TRBJ1-1; tentatively, D is TRBD1 (5 bases). V lost 4 bases, J lost 3 bases, and 15 bases lay in between. CDR1 is LGHNA and CDR2 is YNFKEQ in the germline V gene. The CDR3 is made up of 15 amino acids. CDR3 sequence reads: CASSPPGGVYTEAFF. The DNA of the CDR3 is TGTGCCAGCAGCCCTCCGGGAGGGGTGTACACTGAAGCTTTCTTT.

This sequence joins TRBV7-9 and TRBJ2-1, with a tentative D call TRBD2 (7 bases). Germline loops: CDR1 SEHNR, CDR2 FQNEAQ (reference sequence). V lost 4 bases and J 4 bases, leaving 20 bases between the germline ends. The CDR3 runs to 17 residues. The CDR3 region is CASSSPRARGPYNEQFF. As DNA, the CDR3 is TGTGCCAGCAGCTCTCCTCGGGCGCGGGGGCCATACAATGAGCAGTTCTTC.

The chain combines TRBV19 with TRBJ2-7; 8 nucleotides agree with TRBD2. Germline trimming cut 3 bases from V and 1 base from J; bases unmatched to any gene: 5. CDR3 length equals 15 residues. The germline V gene encodes CDR1 LNHDA and CDR2 SQIVND (reference sequence). CDR3: CASSIGGLASYEQYF. The CDR3 DNA reads as TGTGCCAGTAGTATTGGTGGACTAGCATCCTACGAGCAGTACTTC.

The chain couples TRBV6-1 to TRBJ1-1; D is unresolved. This CDR3 is 13 amino acids long. V was pared by 3 bases and J by 3 bases, with 8 bases between. Germline CDR1 and CDR2: MNHNS and SASEGT. DNA for the CDR3: TGTGCCAGCAGTGACAGGCCTTACACTGAAGCTTTCTTT. This codes for CASSDRPYTEAFF.

For the CDR3, the DNA is TGCGCCAGCAGCCGTCAACAGGGACCCTACGAGCAGTACTTC. Amino acid sequence: CASSRQQGPYEQYF. The genes are TRBV4-1 and TRBJ2-7; TRBD1 is a possible D gene (6 bases). Trimming left V 4 bases short and J 2 bases short, with 12 bases between. Germline CDR1 and CDR2: MGHRA and YSYEKL. There are 14 residues in the CDR3.

The chain uses TRBV6-5 and TRBJ2-7; tentative D call: TRBD2 (6 bases). Germline values: CDR1 MNHEY, CDR2 SVGAGI. Trimming removed 5 bases at V and 0 bases at J, with 14 bases between. This CDR3 region has 15 residues. For the CDR3, the DNA is TGTGCCAGCAGTATCACCGGGACTCTCTCCTACGAGCAGTACTTC. This sequence encodes CASSITGTLSYEQYF.

This clone came up a few times. This chain uses TRBV5-1 with TRBJ2-2, with 10 bases aligning to TRBD1. CDR1 is SGHRS, CDR2 YFSETQ, per germline. The CDR3 totals 14 residues. V lost 3 bases to trimming and J lost 4 bases; unmatched junction nucleotides: 0. CDR3 sequence reads: CASSWTGGTGELFF. CDR3 nucleotide sequence: TGCGCCAGCAGCTGGACAGGGGGCACCGGGGAGCTGTTTTTT.

This sequence joins TRBV2 and TRBJ2-1; TRBD2 aligns across 8 bases. This CDR3 is 15 amino acids long. Germline CDR1 reads SNHLY; CDR2 reads FYNNEI. Trimming cost V 6 bases and J 5 bases; bases outside gene matches: 9. As DNA, the CDR3 is TGTGCCAGCAGGCGCGTGCCGGGGGGGGACAATGAGCAGTTCTTC. Protein product: CASRRVPGGDNEQFF.

There are a few counts of this clone. The V call is TRBV6-5, the J call TRBJ1-1, with D perhaps matching TRBD1 (5 bases). Germline CDR1 is MNHEY and CDR2 is SVGAGI. The CDR3 length is 15 residues. V lost 5 bases, J lost 1 base, and 14 bases lay in between. CDR3 amino acids: CASSPHGTTNTEAFF. CDR3 nucleotides: TGTGCCAGCAGTCCACACGGGACTACGAACACTGAAGCTTTCTTT.

This sequence joins TRBV6-6 and TRBJ2-7; D possibly matches TRBD1 or TRBD2 (6 bases each). Trimming left V 6 bases short and J 3 bases short, with 9 bases between. Germline CDR1 is MNHNY and CDR2 is SVGAGI (reference sequence). This CDR3 contains 12 residues. CDR3 bases: TGTGCCAGCAGAGGGGGGATCTACGAGCAGTACTTC. This encodes CASRGGIYEQYF.

The chain employs TRBV6-1 and TRBJ2-2; D is undetermined. CDR1 is MNHNS and CDR2 is SASEGT in the germline V gene. CDR3 size: 12 residues. Trimming cost V 4 bases and J 2 bases, with 2 bases left between them. The CDR3 reads CASSVNTGELFF. As DNA, the CDR3 is TGTGCCAGCAGTGTCAACACCGGGGAGCTGTTTTTT.

The chain uses TRBV18 and TRBJ1-1; possibly TRBD1 for D (5 bases). The germline V gene encodes CDR1 KGHSH and CDR2 LQKENI. This CDR3 contains 15 residues. V was shortened by 3 bases and J by 5 bases, with 16 bases between the two germline ends. The CDR3 sequence: CASSPPSGGRTEAFF. The DNA of the CDR3 is TGTGCCAGCTCACCCCCCTCCGGGGGTAGGACTGAAGCTTTCTTT.

The chain recombines TRBV11-2 with TRBJ2-5, with D tentatively TRBD1 (5 bases). Looked up from germline, CDR1 is SGHAT and CDR2 is FQNNGV. The germline V and J ends were trimmed by 5 bases and 7 bases, with 17 bases remaining between them. This CDR3 has 14 amino acids. The CDR3 DNA reads TGTGCCAGCAGCCCAGAGCCCGCTAGGGGGACCCAGTACTTC. It specifies CASSPEPARGTQYF. The entire variable domain, with the rest obtained from reference TRBV11-2 and TRBJ2-5, is as follows: EAGVAQSPRYKIIEKRQSVAFWCNPISGHATLYWYQQILGQGPKLLIQFQNNGVVDDSQLPKDRFSAERLKGVDSTLKIQPAKLEDSAVYLCASSPEPARGTQYFGPGTRLLVL.

The chain is built from TRBV27 and TRBJ1-1; no clear D gene. Germline lookup yields CDR1 MNHEY and CDR2 SMNVEV (reference sequence). The CDR3 covers 13 residues. Trimming took off 3 bases at V and 1 base at J, with 6 bases between the two ends. CDR3: CASSLRENTEAFF. The CDR3 bases are TGTGCCAGCAGTTTGAGAGAGAACACTGAAGCTTTCTTT.